The source of this TCR beta chain is a study of beta chain features in type 1 diabetes. Findings and limits, study-wide: Researchers report that Type 1 diabetes patients had moderately but significantly shorter TCRB CDR3s across all four CD4+ subsets.

cDNA synthesis used the whole RNA isolate, giving expressed TCRB sequences. Sequencing was performed with immunoSEQ multiplex PCR; in TCRdb, only in-frame clones are kept and a portion is missing. The sample includes tens of thousands of clones, roughly 53% of them seen just once. Concerning this clone itself: The antigen is unknown.

Germline CDR1 SGHRS, CDR2 YFSETQ. The ends were cut back, 2 bases at V and 0 bases at J, with 6 bases in the middle. This CDR3 region has 15 residues. Sequencing used stem cell memory CD4+ T cells from blood. The sequence was collected from a young man with type 1 diabetes. J is TRBJ2-6 and V is TRBV5-1; D gene uncertain. CDR3 amino acids: CASSFGASGANVLTF. The CDR3, as DNA: TGCGCCAGCAGCTTTGGAGCCTCTGGGGCCAACGTCCTGACTTTC.